The 14 T cell receptor beta chains listed next were all sequenced from one sample in a study of radiation and T cells in renal cell carcinoma. Described time point: blood 2 weeks post-SBRT. Noted treatment: 15 Gy SBRT to primary tumor, nephrectomy 4 weeks later. Profiled with immunoSEQ multiplex PCR; TCRdb holds only in-frame clones, not every one. Of around 120,000 clones listed, approximately 75% were seen once; the top ten hold around 2%. Sequencing was performed on blood, taken from a patient whose treatment included radiotherapy and nephrectomy. The receptors were sampled from a woman aged 55-69 years with renal cell carcinoma.

This chain connects TRBV6-5 to TRBJ2-7; the D call may be TRBD1 or TRBD2 (7 bases each). CDR3 length: 15 residues. Per germline, CDR1 MNHEY and CDR2 SVGAGI. Trimming cost V 7 bases and J 4 bases, with 20 bases left between them. The CDR3 protein is CASKGGEGQNYEQYF. The CDR3 nucleotides are TGTGCCAGCAAAGGTGGGGAGGGACAGAATTACGAGCAGTACTTC.

This chain links TRBV6-6 with TRBJ2-5; weak D call: TRBD2 (6 bases). This CDR3 is built from 13 residues. CDR1 and CDR2 from the germline V gene are MNHNY and SVGAGI (reference sequence). V shed 7 bases and J shed 4 bases, with 13 bases lying between them. The CDR3 loop is CASTRGGTETQYF. DNA for the CDR3: TGTGCCAGCACTCGAGGAGGGACAGAGACCCAGTACTTC.

The genes are TRBV30 and TRBJ2-2; the D gene is possibly TRBD2 (6 bases). This CDR3 is 13 amino acids long. Germline CDR1 reads GTSNPN; CDR2 reads SVGIG (reference sequence). The V and J ends lost 1 base and 6 bases respectively, with 9 bases between them. The CDR3 sequence is CAWSAGVPGELFF. The CDR3 coding sequence is TGTGCCTGGAGTGCGGGGGTCCCCGGGGAGCTGTTTTTT. Combining the CDR3 with reference TRBV30 and TRBJ2-2 gives the whole variable domain SQTIHQWPATLVQPVGSPLSLECTVEGTSNPNLYWYRQAAGRGLQLLFYSVGIGQISSEVPQNLSASRPQDRQFILSSKKLLLSDSGFYLCAWSAGVPGELFFGEGSRLTVL.

The chain couples TRBV10-1 to TRBJ1-4; tentatively, D is TRBD1 (5 bases). The CDR3 consists of 14 residues. Germline-derived CDR1 and CDR2 are WNHNN and SYGVQD (reference sequence). The CDR3 DNA sequence: TGCCCCCGTGGGGGGTGGATAACTAATGAAAAACTGTTTTTT. Translation gives CPRGGWITNEKLFF.

This clone was observed a single time. The chain is built from TRBV28 and TRBJ2-7, with 10 positions matching TRBD1. The junction had 11 bases not matched to a gene; V was cut back by 2 bases and J by 7 bases. The germline CDR1 and CDR2 sequences are MDHEN and SYDVKM. This CDR3 is built from 16 residues. This CDR3 reads CASSLIPGTGVREQYF. In nucleotides, the CDR3 is TGTGCCAGCAGTTTAATACCCGGGACAGGGGTAAGGGAGCAGTACTTC. The full variable domain, its missing parts supplied by reference TRBV28 and TRBJ2-7, is DVKVTQSSRYLVKRTGEKVFLECVQDMDHENMFWYRQDPGLGLRLIYFSYDVKMKEKGDIPEGYSVSREKKERFSLILESASTNQTSMYLCASSLIPGTGVREQYFGPGTRLTVT.

The chain couples TRBV29-1 to TRBJ1-3; 9 bases line up with TRBD1. The V and J ends lost 3 bases and 5 bases, in that order; junction bases with no gene match: 2. CDR1 and CDR2 from the germline V gene are SQVTM and ANQGSEA. The CDR3 sequence is 13 residues long. The CDR3 protein is CSVEDRGRNTIYF. CDR3 DNA: TGCAGCGTTGAGGACAGGGGTAGAAACACCATATATTTT. Filled out from reference TRBV29-1 and TRBJ1-3, the complete variable domain reads SAVISQKPSRDICQRGTSLTIQCQVDSQVTMMFWYRQQPGQSLTLIATANQGSEATYESGFVIDKFPISRPNLTFSTLTVSNMSPEDSSIYLCSVEDRGRNTIYFGEGSWLTVV.

The chain recombines TRBV6-6 with TRBJ1-1; 8 nucleotides agree with TRBD1. The CDR3 covers 15 residues. Germline loops: CDR1 MNHNY, CDR2 SVGAGI (reference sequence). Trimming removed 5 bases from V and 0 bases from J; junction bases left unmatched: 5. The CDR3 bases are TGTGCCAGCAGTCTGGACAGGGCCATGAACACTGAAGCTTTCTTT. This codes for CASSLDRAMNTEAFF.

This clone was counted a single time. V gene TRBV28 combines with J gene TRBJ2-1; 14 nucleotides align to TRBD2. This CDR3 is built from 15 residues. Germline-derived CDR1 and CDR2 are MDHEN and SYDVKM. Trimming at V came to 2 bases and at J to 8 bases, leaving 2 bases not matched to a gene. In nucleotides, the CDR3 is TGTGCCAGCAGTTTAGGGACTAGCGGGAGCTATGAGCAGTTCTTC. It is translated as CASSLGTSGSYEQFF.

The V call is TRBV9, the J call TRBJ2-3, with 7 bases matching TRBD2. CDR3 length equals 15 residues. Germline V CDR1 and CDR2: SGDLS, YYNGEE. The V and J ends lost 3 bases and 2 bases, in that order; junction bases with no gene match: 6. This chain's CDR3 is CASSALADLTDTQYF. The CDR3 DNA reads as TGTGCCAGCAGCGCCCTAGCGGATCTCACAGATACGCAGTATTTT.

The chain recombines TRBV28 with TRBJ1-1; 9 bases agree with TRBD1. This CDR3 is 13 amino acids long. Germline-derived CDR1 and CDR2 are MDHEN and SYDVKM. The junction had 3 bases not matched to a gene; V was cut back by 4 bases and J by 6 bases. Here the CDR3 reads CASSSGDRAEAFF. The CDR3 nucleotides are TGTGCCAGCAGTTCAGGGGACAGGGCTGAAGCTTTCTTT. Full variable domain (remainder filled in from reference TRBV28 and TRBJ1-1): DVKVTQSSRYLVKRTGEKVFLECVQDMDHENMFWYRQDPGLGLRLIYFSYDVKMKEKGDIPEGYSVSREKKERFSLILESASTNQTSMYLCASSSGDRAEAFFGQGTRLTVV.

CDR3: CASSPEVQGARENTEAFF. The CDR3 coding sequence is TGTGCCAGCAGCCCCGAGGTTCAGGGGGCCAGAGAGAACACTGAAGCTTTCTTT. The chain couples TRBV7-9 to TRBJ1-1, with 8 bases that match TRBD1. CDR1 and CDR2 from the germline V gene are SEHNR and FQNEAQ (reference sequence). V gave up 5 bases and J gave up 1 base; unmatched junction bases: 15. The length of the CDR3 is 18 residues.

V gene TRBV7-8 combines with J gene TRBJ1-1; D remains ambiguous. The CDR3 consists of 14 residues. The germline V gene has CDR1 SGHVS and CDR2 FQNEAQ. V was trimmed by 0 bases and J by 4 bases, leaving 9 bases between them. DNA for the CDR3: TGTGCCAGCAGCTTAGCTCGGGGAGTCACTGAAGCTTTCTTT. This codes for CASSLARGVTEAFF.

The genes are TRBV19 and TRBJ1-1, with D unclear. The CDR3 contains 15 residues. V lost 6 bases, J lost 10 bases, and 24 bases lay in between. Per the germline V gene, CDR1 is LNHDA and CDR2 is SQIVND (reference sequence). CDR3 in amino acids: CASRPHIFDQEGAFF. In DNA, the CDR3 is TGTGCCAGTAGGCCTCATATCTTTGATCAAGAAGGAGCTTTCTTT.

V usage is TRBV2 and J usage is TRBJ2-2; 11 bases match TRBD2. Germline V gene sequence: CDR1 SNHLY, CDR2 FYNNEI. V shed 5 bases and J 6 bases; nucleotides not matched to a gene: 5. The CDR3 runs 15 residues. CDR3 protein: CASSLTSGAAGELFF. CDR3 in DNA: TGTGCCAGCAGTTTGACTAGCGGGGCCGCCGGGGAGCTGTTTTTT.